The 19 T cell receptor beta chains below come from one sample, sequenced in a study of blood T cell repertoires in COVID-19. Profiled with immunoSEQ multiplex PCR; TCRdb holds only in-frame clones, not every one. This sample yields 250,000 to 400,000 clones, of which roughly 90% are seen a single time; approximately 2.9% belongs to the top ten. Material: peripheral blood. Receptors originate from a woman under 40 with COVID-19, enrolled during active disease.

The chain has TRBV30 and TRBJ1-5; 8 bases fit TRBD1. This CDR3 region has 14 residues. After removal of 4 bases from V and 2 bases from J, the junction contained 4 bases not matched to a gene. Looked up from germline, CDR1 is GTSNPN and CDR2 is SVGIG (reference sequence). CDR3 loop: CAWKTGGGNQPQHF. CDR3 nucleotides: TGTGCCTGGAAAACAGGGGGAGGCAATCAGCCCCAGCATTTT.

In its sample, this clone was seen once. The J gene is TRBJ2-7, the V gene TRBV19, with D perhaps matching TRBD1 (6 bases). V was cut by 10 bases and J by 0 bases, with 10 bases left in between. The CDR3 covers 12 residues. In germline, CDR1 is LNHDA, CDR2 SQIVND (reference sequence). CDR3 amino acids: CATRGHSYEQYF. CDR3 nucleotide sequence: TGTGCCACCCGGGGACACTCCTACGAGCAGTACTTC.

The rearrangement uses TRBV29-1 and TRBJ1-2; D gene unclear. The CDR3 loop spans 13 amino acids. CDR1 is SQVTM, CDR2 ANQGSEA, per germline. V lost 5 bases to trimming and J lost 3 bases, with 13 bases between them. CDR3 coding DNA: TGCAGCGTTTTCAATATCGGGGACTATGGCTACACCTTC. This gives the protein CSVFNIGDYGYTF.

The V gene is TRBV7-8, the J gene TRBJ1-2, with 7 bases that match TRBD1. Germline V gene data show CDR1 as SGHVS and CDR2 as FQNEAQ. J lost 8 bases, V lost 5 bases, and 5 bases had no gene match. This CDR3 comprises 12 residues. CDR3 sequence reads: CASSRDRVGYTF. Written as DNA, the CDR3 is TGTGCCAGCAGCCGCGACAGGGTCGGCTACACCTTC.

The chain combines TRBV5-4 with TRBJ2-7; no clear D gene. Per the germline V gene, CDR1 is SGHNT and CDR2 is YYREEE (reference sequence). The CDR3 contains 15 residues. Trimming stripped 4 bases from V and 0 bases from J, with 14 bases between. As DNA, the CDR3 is TGTGCCAGCAGCCCCGATCTCGGGTTCTCCTACGAGCAGTACTTC. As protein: CASSPDLGFSYEQYF.

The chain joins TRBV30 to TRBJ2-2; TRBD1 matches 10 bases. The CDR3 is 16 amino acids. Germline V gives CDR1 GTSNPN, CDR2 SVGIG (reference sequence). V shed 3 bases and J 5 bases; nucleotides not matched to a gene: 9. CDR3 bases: TGTGCCTGGAGACGAAGGGACAGGGGCGGGACCGGGGAGCTGTTTTTT. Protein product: CAWRRRDRGGTGELFF.

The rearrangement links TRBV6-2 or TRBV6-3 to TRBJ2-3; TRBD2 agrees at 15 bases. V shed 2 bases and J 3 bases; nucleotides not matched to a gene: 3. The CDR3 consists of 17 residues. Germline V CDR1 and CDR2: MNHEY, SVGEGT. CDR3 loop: CASSYGGLAGGTDTQYF. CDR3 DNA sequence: TGTGCCAGCAGTTACGGGGGACTAGCGGGAGGAACAGATACGCAGTATTTT.

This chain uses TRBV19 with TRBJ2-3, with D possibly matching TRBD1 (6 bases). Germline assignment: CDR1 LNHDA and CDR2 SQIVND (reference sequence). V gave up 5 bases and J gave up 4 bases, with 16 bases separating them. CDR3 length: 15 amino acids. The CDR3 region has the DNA TGTGCCAGTAGTCGAGGGGGAGTTGAAGCAGATACGCAGTATTTT. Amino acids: CASSRGGVEADTQYF. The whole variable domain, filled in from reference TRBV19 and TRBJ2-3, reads DGGITQSPKYLFRKEGQNVTLSCEQNLNHDAMYWYRQDPGQGLRLIYYSQIVNDFQKGDIAEGYSVSREKKESFPLTVTSAQKNPTAFYLCASSRGGVEADTQYFGPGTRLTVL.

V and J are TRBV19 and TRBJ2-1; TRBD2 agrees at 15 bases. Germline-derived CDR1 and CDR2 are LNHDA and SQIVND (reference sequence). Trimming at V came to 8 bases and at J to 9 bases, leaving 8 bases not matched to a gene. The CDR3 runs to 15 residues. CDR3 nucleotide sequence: TGTGCCAGTGGACCGGGACTAGCGGGAGGTAGTGAGCAGTTCTTC. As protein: CASGPGLAGGSEQFF.

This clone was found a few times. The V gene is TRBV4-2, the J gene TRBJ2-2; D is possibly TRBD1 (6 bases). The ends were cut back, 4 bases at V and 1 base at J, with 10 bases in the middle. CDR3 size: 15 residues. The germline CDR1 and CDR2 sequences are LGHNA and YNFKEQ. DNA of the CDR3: TGTGCCAGCAGCCCCAGGGGAGAGAACACCGGGGAGCTGTTTTTT. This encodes CASSPRGENTGELFF.

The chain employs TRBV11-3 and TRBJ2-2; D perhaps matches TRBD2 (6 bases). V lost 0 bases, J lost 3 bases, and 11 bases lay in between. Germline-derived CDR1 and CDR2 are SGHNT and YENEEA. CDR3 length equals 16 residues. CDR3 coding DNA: TGTGCCAGCAGCTTAGATCAGGGACTTCACACCGGGGAGCTGTTTTTT. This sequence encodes CASSLDQGLHTGELFF.

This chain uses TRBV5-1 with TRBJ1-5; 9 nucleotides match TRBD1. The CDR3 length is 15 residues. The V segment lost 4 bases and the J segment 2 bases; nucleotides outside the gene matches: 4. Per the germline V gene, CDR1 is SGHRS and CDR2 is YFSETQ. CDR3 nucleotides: TGCGCCAGCAGCCGGACAGGGGATGGCAATCAGCCCCAGCATTTT. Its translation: CASSRTGDGNQPQHF.

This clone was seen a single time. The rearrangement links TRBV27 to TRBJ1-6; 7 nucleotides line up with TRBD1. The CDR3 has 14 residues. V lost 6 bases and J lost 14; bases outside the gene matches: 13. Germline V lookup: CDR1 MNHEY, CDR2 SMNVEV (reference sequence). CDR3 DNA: TGTGCCAGCAGGGAGACAGGGACCAAGGCGGCCCTCCACTTT. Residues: CASRETGTKAALHF.

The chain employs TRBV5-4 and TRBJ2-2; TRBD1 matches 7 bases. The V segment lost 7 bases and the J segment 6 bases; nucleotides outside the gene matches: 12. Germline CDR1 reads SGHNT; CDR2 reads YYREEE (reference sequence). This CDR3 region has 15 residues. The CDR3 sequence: CASGTGAFGAGELFF. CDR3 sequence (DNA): TGTGCCAGCGGTACAGGGGCCTTCGGGGCCGGGGAGCTGTTTTTT. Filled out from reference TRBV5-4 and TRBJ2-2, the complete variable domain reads ETGVTQSPTHLIKTRGQQVTLRCSSQSGHNTVSWYQQALGQGPQFIFQYYREEENGRGNFPPRFSGLQFPNYSSELNVNALELDDSALYLCASGTGAFGAGELFFGEGSRLTVL.

The chain's CDR3 is CASSYMGQGEKLFF. The CDR3 nucleotides read TGTGCCAGCAGTTATATGGGACAGGGGGAAAAACTGTTTTTT. The chain links TRBV2 to TRBJ1-4; 10 bases fit TRBD1. The germline V gene encodes CDR1 SNHLY and CDR2 FYNNEI. The CDR3 is made up of 14 amino acids. With V trimmed by 5 bases and J by 8 bases, 5 bases remained unmatched.

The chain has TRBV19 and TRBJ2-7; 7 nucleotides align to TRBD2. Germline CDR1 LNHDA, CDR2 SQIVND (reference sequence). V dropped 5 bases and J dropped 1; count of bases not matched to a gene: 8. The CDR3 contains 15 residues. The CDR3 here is CASSQDRGGSYEQYF. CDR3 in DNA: TGTGCCAGTAGTCAAGACCGGGGAGGGTCCTACGAGCAGTACTTC.

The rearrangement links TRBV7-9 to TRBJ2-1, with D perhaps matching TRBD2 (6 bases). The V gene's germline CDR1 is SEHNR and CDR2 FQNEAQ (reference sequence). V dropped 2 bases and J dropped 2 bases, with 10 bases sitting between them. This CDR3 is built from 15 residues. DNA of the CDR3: TGTGCCAGCAGCTTATCGCAGCGGGCCTACAATGAGCAGTTCTTC. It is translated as CASSLSQRAYNEQFF.

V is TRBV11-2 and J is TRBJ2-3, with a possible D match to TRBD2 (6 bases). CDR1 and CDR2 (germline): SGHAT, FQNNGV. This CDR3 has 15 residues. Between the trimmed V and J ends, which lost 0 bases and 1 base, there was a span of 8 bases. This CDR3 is CASSLEGGGTDTQYF. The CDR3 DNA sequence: TGTGCCAGCAGCTTAGAGGGCGGGGGCACAGATACGCAGTATTTT.

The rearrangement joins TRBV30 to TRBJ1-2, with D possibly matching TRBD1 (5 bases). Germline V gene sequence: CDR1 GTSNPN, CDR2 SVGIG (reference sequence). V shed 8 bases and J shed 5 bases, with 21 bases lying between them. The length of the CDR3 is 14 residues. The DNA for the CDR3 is TGTGCCGGGGGACGAAGGGGATCCCCATATGGCTACACCTTC. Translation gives CAGGRRGSPYGYTF.